This TCR beta chain was observed in a study of T cells in Graves' hyperthyroidism and ophthalmopathy. On the study more broadly: Peripheral blood was obtained at initial diagnosis, preceding any treatment.

The CDR3 spans 17 residues. Germline trimming cut 5 bases from V and 4 bases from J; bases unmatched to any gene: 15. TCR beta CDR3 regions were amplified from RNA transcripts. First-round RT-PCR of the TCR CDR3 relied on the HTBI primer set. TCRdb independently ran MiXCR on the multiplex PCR reads; one entry per CDR3 protein. The repertoire holds fewer than 700,000 distinct CDR3 sequences, with 17% as singletons. Criteria for exclusion of patients were uncontrolled infection, other autoimmune disease, pregnancy or lactation. Clinical symptoms, serum thyroxine, TRAb, thyroid ultrasound and orbital computed tomography established diagnosis. This clonotype was picked up many times.

This receptor was obtained from a woman aged 18-29 years with Graves' ophthalmopathy. The sequenced material came from blood. The rearrangement joins TRBV12-3 or TRBV12-4 to TRBJ2-7; 9 nucleotides match TRBD1. This CDR3 reads CASSPPYGQGILYEQYF. DNA for the CDR3: TGTGCCAGCAGTCCTCCTTATGGACAGGGGATTCTATACGAGCAGTACTTC.